This TCR beta chain was identified in a study of control samples from healthy donors and cancer patients. Unmatched junction bases numbered 2, after V lost 5 bases and J lost 4 bases. CDR1 SGHNT and CDR2 YENEEA come from the germline V gene. The CDR3 contains 15 residues. The data were produced by immunoSEQ multiplex PCR, yet TCRdb's version contains in-frame clones alone and is incomplete. The repertoire holds more than 110,000 clones, with over 85% as singletons. The clonotype comes from a man aged 30 to 39 in good health. Sequenced sample: blood. The rearrangement links TRBV11-3 to TRBJ2-1; TRBD2 matches at 13 bases. CDR3 coding DNA: TGTGCCAGCAGCCAGGGACTAGCGGGATACAATGAGCAGTTCTTC. Amino acids: CASSQGLAGYNEQFF.